The clone carrying this T cell receptor beta chain was counted ten times or more. Its antigen is not known. Trimming cost V 0 bases and J 4 bases; bases outside gene matches: 4. Germline V gene sequence: CDR1 MNHEY, CDR2 SMNVEV (reference sequence). The CDR3 sequence is 15 residues long. The data derive from a study of molecular identifiers for immune sequencing clone quantification. General study results and limits: Because of identical TCR molecules sharing a barcode, sizes of highly expanded clones could be underestimated.

MiXCR, run by TCRdb on the PCR reads, gives a single entry per CDR3 protein. The table has 490,000 or so distinct CDR3 sequences, 20% to 25% seen once; the top ten hold around 0.86%. The receptor was derived from a human donor in good health. Some libraries in this study had Jurkat cell RNA spiked in. The chain has TRBV27 and TRBJ2-7, with 9 bases identical to TRBD1. The sample was naive CD8+ T cells from blood, with Jurkat cell RNA spiked in. Specified subset: FACS-sorted CD8+CD4-CCR7+CD45RA+ naive T cells. The CDR3 region is CASSLSGTGSYEQYF. Here the CDR3 DNA reads TGTGCCAGCAGTTTATCTGGGACAGGGTCGTACGAGCAGTACTTC.